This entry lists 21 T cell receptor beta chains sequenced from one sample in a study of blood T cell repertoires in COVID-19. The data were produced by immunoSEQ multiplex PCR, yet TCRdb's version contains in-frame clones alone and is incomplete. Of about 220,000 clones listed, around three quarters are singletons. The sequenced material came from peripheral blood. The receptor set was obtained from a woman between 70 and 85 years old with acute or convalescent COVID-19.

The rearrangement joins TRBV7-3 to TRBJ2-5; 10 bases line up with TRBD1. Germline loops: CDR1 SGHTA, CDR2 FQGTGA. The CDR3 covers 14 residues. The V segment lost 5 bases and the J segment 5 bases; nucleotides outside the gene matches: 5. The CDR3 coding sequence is TGTGCCAGCAGCCTGACAGGGGGCCGGGAGACCCAGTACTTC. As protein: CASSLTGGRETQYF.

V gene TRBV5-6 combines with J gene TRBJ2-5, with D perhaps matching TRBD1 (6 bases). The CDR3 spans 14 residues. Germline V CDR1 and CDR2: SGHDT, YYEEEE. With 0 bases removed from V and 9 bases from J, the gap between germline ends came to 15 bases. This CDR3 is CASSLEAEKGAQYF. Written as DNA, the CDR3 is TGTGCCAGCAGCTTGGAGGCAGAGAAGGGGGCCCAGTACTTC.

The CDR3 DNA is TGTGCCAGCTCACCACGGGCAGAGACCCAGTACTTC. Translation: CASSPRAETQYF. This chain joins TRBV18 and TRBJ2-5; D gene unclear. CDR1 and CDR2 from the germline V gene are KGHSH and LQKENI. V shed 1 base and J shed 4 bases, with 4 bases lying between them. The CDR3 sequence is 12 residues long. The full variable domain, its missing parts supplied by reference TRBV18 and TRBJ2-5, is NAGVMQNPRHLVRRRGQEARLRCSPMKGHSHVYWYRQLPEEGLKFMVYLQKENIIDESGMPKERFSAEFPKEGPSILRIQQVVRGDSAAYFCASSPRAETQYFGPGTRLLVL.

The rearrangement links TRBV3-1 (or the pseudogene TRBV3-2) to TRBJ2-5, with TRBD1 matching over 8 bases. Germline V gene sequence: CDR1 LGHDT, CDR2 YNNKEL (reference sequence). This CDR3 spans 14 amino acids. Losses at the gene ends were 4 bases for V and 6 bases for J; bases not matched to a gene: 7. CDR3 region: CASSRTTGAKTQYF. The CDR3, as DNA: TGTGCCAGCAGCCGGACGACAGGGGCCAAGACCCAGTACTTC.

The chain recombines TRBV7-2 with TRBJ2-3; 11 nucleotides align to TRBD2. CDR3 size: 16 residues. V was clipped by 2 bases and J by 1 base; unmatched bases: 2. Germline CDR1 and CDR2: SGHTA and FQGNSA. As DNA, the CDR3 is TGTGCCAGCAGCTTATTACTAGCGGGGGGCACAGATACGCAGTATTTT. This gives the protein CASSLLLAGGTDTQYF.

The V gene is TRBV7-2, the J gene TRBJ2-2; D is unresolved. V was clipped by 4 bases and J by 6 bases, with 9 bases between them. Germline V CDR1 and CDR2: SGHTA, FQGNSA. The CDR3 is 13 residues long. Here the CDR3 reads CASSSSGAGELFF. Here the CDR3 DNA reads TGTGCCAGCAGCTCGTCGGGTGCCGGGGAGCTGTTTTTT.

CDR3: CASSPGTGGSGANVLTF. CDR3 in DNA: TGTGCCAGTAGTCCCGGGACAGGGGGCTCTGGGGCCAACGTCCTGACTTTC. V is TRBV19 and J is TRBJ2-6, with TRBD1 identical over 11 bases. The length of the CDR3 is 17 residues. Germline V gene data show CDR1 as LNHDA and CDR2 as SQIVND (reference sequence). V was pared by 5 bases and J by 0 bases, with 3 bases of the junction left unmatched.

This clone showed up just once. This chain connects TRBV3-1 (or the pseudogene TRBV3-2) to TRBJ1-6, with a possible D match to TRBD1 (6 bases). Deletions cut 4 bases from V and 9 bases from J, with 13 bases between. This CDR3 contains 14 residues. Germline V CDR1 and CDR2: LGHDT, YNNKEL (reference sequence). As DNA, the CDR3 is TGTGCCAGCAGCCGGGGGCAGGGGAGTTCACCCCTCCACTTT. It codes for CASSRGQGSSPLHF.

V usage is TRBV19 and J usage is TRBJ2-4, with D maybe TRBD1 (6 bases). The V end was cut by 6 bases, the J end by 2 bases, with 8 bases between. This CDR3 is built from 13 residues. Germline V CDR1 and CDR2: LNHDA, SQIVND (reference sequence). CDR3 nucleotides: TGTGCCAGTAGCCAGGGGACCAAAAACATTCAGTACTTC. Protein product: CASSQGTKNIQYF.

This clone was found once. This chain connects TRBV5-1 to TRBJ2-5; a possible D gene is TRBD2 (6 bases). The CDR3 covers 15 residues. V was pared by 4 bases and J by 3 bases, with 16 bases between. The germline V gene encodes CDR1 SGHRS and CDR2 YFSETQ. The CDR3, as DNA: TGCGCCAGCAGCCAGAAGGGACTTCCCGAAGAGACCCAGTACTTC. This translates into CASSQKGLPEETQYF.

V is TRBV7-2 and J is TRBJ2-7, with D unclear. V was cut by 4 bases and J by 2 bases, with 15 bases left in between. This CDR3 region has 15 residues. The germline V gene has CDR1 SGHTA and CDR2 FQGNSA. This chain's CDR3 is CASSSHPGGAYEQYF. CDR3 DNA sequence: TGTGCCAGCAGCTCGCACCCAGGTGGTGCCTACGAGCAGTACTTC.

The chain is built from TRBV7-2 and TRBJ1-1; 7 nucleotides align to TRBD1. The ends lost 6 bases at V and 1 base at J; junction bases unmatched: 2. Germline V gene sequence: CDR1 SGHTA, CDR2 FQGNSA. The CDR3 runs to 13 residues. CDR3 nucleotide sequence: TGTGCCAGCAGTCGACAGGGGAACACTGAAGCTTTCTTT. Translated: CASSRQGNTEAFF.

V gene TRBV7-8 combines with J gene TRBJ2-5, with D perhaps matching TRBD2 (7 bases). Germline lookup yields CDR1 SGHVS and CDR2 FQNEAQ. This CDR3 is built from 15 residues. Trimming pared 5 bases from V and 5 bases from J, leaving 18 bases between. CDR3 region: CASSLRGATKETQYF. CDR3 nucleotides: TGTGCCAGCAGCCTTCGGGGGGCGACGAAGGAGACCCAGTACTTC.

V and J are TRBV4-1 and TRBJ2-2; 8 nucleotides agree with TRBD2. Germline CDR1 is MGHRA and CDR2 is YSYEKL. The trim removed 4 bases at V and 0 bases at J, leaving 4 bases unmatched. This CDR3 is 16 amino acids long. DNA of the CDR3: TGCGCCAGCAGCCCCCTCGGGGGGGCGAACACCGGGGAGCTGTTTTTT. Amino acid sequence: CASSPLGGANTGELFF.

DNA of the CDR3: TGCGCCAGCAGTGTCACCCCCCAGGGGGACAGCGAAGCTTTCTTT. Encoded protein: CASSVTPQGDSEAFF. This chain links TRBV10-1 with TRBJ1-1, with TRBD1 matching over 7 bases. The germline gives CDR1 WNHNN, CDR2 SYGVQD (reference sequence). V was clipped by 4 bases and J by 8 bases; unmatched bases: 13. CDR3 length: 15 residues.

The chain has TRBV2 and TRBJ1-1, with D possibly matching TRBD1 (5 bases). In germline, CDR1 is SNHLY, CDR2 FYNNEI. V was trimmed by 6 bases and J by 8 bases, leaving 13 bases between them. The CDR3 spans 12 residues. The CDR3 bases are TGTGCCAGCAGCCCCCGACAGTTCGAAGCTTTCTTT. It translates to CASSPRQFEAFF.

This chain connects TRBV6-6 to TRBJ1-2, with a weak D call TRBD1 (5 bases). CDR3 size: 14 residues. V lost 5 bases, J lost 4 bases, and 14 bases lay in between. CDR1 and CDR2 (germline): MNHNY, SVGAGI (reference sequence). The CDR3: CASSMPTGPYGYTF. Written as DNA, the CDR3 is TGTGCCAGCAGTATGCCTACAGGTCCCTATGGCTACACCTTC.

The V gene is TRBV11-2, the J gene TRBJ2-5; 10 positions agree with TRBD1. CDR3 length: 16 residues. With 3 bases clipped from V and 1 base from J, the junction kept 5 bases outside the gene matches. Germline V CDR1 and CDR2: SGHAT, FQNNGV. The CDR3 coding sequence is TGTGCCAGCAGCTTTAGACGGACAGGGGGCCAAGAGACCCAGTACTTC. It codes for CASSFRRTGGQETQYF.

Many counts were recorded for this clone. In DNA, the CDR3 is TGTGCCAGCAGCTTAAACCCTTGGACAGACTCTGGAAACACCATATATTTT. This translates into CASSLNPWTDSGNTIYF. V gene TRBV5-6 combines with J gene TRBJ1-3, with a tentative D call TRBD1 (6 bases). This CDR3 has 17 residues. Germline V CDR1 and CDR2: SGHDT, YYEEEE. V was clipped by 2 bases and J by 0 bases, with 15 bases between them. Combining the CDR3 with reference TRBV5-6 and TRBJ1-3 gives the whole variable domain DAGVTQSPTHLIKTRGQQVTLRCSPKSGHDTVSWYQQALGQGPQFIFQYYEEEERQRGNFPDRFSGHQFPNYSSELNVNALLLGDSALYLCASSLNPWTDSGNTIYFGEGSWLTVV.

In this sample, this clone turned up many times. CDR3 sequence: CATSRGGQGGEQFF. CDR3 nucleotides: TGTGCCACCAGCAGGGGAGGACAGGGCGGTGAGCAGTTCTTC. This rearrangement joins TRBV15 to TRBJ2-1, with TRBD1 matching over 8 bases. The germline V gene has CDR1 LNHNV and CDR2 YYDKDF (reference sequence). The V segment lost 3 bases and the J segment 9 bases; nucleotides outside the gene matches: 7. The CDR3 has 14 residues.

DNA for the CDR3: TGTGCCAGCAGCTCAGGGTCCCGGGCCGGGGAGCTGTTTTTT. Amino acid sequence: CASSSGSRAGELFF. The chain joins TRBV7-2 to TRBJ2-2; TRBD1 might be the D (5 bases). Germline loops: CDR1 SGHTA, CDR2 FQGNSA. The CDR3 length is 14 residues. V lost 4 bases and J 6 bases, leaving 12 bases between the germline ends.